Presented here are 6 T cell receptor beta chains from one specimen sequenced in a study of CD8 T cells in Susac syndrome. Reverse transcription of about 0.5 to 1 ug RNA was carried out with random hexamers. MiXCR, run by TCRdb on the immunoSEQ multiplex PCR reads, gives a single entry per CDR3 protein. The sample carries under 200,000 distinct CDR3 sequences, 92% recorded once. The specimen was CD4+ T cells from PBMCs. These receptors were obtained from a human donor in good health.

The rearrangement uses TRBV6-6 and TRBJ1-5, with D uncertain. The CDR3 extends over 16 amino acids. Germline V gene lookup returns CDR1 MNHNY and CDR2 SVGAGI (reference sequence). V lost 5 bases, J lost 2 bases, and 16 bases lay in between. The CDR3 DNA follows: TGTGCCAGCAGTGACCCCGTGGAGGGCGGCAATCAGCCCCAGCATTTT. This sequence encodes CASSDPVEGGNQPQHF.

The rearrangement links TRBV5-6 to TRBJ2-7, with TRBD1 matching over 7 bases. Germline V gene lookup returns CDR1 SGHDT and CDR2 YYEEEE. The CDR3 spans 14 residues. J was trimmed by 9 bases and V by 0 bases; bases with no gene match: 9. The CDR3 spells CASSLGDSPYGQYF. The CDR3 DNA reads as TGTGCCAGCAGCTTGGGGGACAGCCCTTATGGGCAGTACTTC.

V usage is TRBV19 and J usage is TRBJ1-5, with 7 bases aligning to TRBD1. CDR3 size: 13 residues. Trimming at V came to 6 bases and at J to 7 bases, leaving 6 bases not matched to a gene. Germline values: CDR1 LNHDA, CDR2 SQIVND (reference sequence). The CDR3 spells CASSQQGRQPQHF. CDR3 DNA: TGTGCCAGTAGCCAACAGGGGAGGCAGCCCCAGCATTTT.

The sample holds one count of this clonotype. CDR3 region: CSVGFGLNTEAFF. CDR3 bases: TGCAGCGTCGGTTTCGGCCTGAACACTGAAGCTTTCTTT. The chain links TRBV29-1 to TRBJ1-1; D gene unclear. V was clipped by 6 bases and J by 0 bases, with 11 bases between them. Germline loops: CDR1 SQVTM, CDR2 ANQGSEA. The CDR3 runs 13 residues.

This clonotype came up a few times. V usage is TRBV5-1 and J usage is TRBJ2-7; 9 bases fit TRBD2. CDR1 is SGHRS and CDR2 is YFSETQ in the germline V gene. V shed 0 bases and J 4 bases; nucleotides not matched to a gene: 5. This CDR3 is 15 amino acids long. The DNA of the CDR3 is TGCGCCAGCAGCTTGGGACTAGCGGCCGCTTACGAGCAGTACTTC. This sequence encodes CASSLGLAAAYEQYF.

V usage is TRBV20-1 and J usage is TRBJ2-4, with TRBD1 matching over 7 bases. Germline values: CDR1 DFQATT, CDR2 SNEGSKA (reference sequence). This CDR3 comprises 18 residues. Trimming at V came to 0 bases and at J to 0 bases, leaving 11 bases not matched to a gene. DNA of the CDR3: TGCAGTGCTAGAGATATAATCCGGGACAGCCTAGCCAAAAACATTCAGTACTTC. Translating it yields CSARDIIRDSLAKNIQYF.